This record looks at one TCR beta chain sequence and its context. This clone was picked up a small number of times. No cognate antigen has been identified for it. The input lacks base qualities; no much larger clone sits a single base away. Library generation was performed with the immunoSEQ multiplex PCR assay. TCRdb provides this immuneACCESS table in a form limited to in-frame rearrangements. Some clones are lacking; in checked studies, under half of them reflect an unresolved V gene, and why the rest are absent is not known. This sample has about 73,000 clones in its table, and over 75% of those were observed once. The top ten clones comprise under 5% of the sample. The data stem from a study of control samples from healthy donors and cancer patients (dated by TCRdb to between 2020 and 2021). In the germline V gene, CDR1 corresponds to SGHTA and CDR2 to FQGNSA. V drops 5 bases and J drops 7 bases, leaving 12 bases in between. From cysteine to phenylalanine, the CDR3 is 12 amino acids long. Only CDR3 DNA remains: 36 bases, in frame from the first base.

The V and J genes are TRBV7-2 and TRBJ2-7; the D segment cannot be called with confidence. This sequence originates from a woman aged 45-65 years in good health. Sequenced material: blood. The CDR3 region: CASSQIKGEQYF. In nucleotides, the sequence is TGTGCCAGCAGCCAAATCAAAGGGGAGCAGTACTTC.